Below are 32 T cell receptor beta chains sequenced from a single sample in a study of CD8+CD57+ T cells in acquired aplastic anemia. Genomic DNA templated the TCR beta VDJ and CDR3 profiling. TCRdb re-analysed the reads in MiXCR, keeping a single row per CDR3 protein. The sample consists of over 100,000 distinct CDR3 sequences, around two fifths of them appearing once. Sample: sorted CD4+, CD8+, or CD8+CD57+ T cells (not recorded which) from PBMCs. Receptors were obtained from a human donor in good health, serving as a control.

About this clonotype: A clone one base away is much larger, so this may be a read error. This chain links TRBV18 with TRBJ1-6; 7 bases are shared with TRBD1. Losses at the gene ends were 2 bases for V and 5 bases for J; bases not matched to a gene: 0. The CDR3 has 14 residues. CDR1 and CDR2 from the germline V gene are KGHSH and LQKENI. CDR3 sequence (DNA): TGTGCCAGCTCACCAGGGACAGATAATTCACCCCTCCACTTT. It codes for CASSPGTDNSPLHF.

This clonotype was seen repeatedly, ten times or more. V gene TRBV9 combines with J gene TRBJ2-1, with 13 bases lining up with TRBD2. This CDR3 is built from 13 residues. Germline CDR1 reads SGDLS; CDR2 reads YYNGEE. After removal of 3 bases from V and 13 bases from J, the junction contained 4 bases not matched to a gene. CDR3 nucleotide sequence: TGTGCCAGCAGCGCCGGGACTAGCGGGACACAGTTCTTC. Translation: CASSAGTSGTQFF. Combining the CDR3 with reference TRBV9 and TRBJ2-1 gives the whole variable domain DSGVTQTPKHLITATGQRVTLRCSPRSGDLSVYWYQQSLDQGLQFLIQYYNGEERAKGNILERFSAQQFPDLHSELNLSSLELGDSALYFCASSAGTSGTQFFGPGTRLTVL.

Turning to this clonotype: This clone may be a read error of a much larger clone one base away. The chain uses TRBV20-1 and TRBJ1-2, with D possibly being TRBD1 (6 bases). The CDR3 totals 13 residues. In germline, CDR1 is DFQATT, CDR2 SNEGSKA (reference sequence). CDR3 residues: CGASPRGRRGYTF. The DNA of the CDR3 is TGCGGTGCTAGTCCCAGGGGTAGGAGGGGCTACACCTTC.

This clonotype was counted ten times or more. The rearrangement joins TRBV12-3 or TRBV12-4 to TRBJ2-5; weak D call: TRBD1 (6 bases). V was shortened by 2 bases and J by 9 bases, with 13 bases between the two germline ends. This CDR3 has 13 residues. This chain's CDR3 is CASSLSRTEAQYF. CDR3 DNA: TGTGCCAGCAGTTTAAGCAGGACAGAAGCCCAGTACTTC.

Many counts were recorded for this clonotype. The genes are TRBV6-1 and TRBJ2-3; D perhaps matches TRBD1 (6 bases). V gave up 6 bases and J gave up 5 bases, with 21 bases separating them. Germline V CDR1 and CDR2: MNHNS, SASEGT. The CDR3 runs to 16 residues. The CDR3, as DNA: TGTGCCAGCAGACGGGACGGGACACGGAGCGGAGATACGCAGTATTTT. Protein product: CASRRDGTRSGDTQYF.

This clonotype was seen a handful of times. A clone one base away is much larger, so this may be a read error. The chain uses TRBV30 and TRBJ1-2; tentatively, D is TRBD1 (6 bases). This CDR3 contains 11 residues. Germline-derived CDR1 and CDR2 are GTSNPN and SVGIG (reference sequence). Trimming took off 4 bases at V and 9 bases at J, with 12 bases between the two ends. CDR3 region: CAWNQGYSYTF. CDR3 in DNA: TGTGCCTGGAACCAGGGGTATAGCTACACCTTC.

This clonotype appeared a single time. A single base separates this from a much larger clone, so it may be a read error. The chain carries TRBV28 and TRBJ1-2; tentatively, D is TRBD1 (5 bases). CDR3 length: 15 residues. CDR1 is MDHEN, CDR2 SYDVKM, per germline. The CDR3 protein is CASSPSGLQDYGHTF. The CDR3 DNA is TGTGCCAGCAGTCCCTCCGGGCTACAGGACTATGGCCACACCTTC.

CDR3: CSARLAGNYEQYF. CDR3 DNA sequence: TGCAGTGCTCGACTAGCGGGGAACTACGAGCAGTACTTC. The chain is built from TRBV20-1 and TRBJ2-7; 11 bases fit TRBD2. In germline, CDR1 is DFQATT, CDR2 SNEGSKA (reference sequence). This CDR3 comprises 13 residues. The V and J ends lost 5 bases and 3 bases, in that order; junction bases with no gene match: 3.

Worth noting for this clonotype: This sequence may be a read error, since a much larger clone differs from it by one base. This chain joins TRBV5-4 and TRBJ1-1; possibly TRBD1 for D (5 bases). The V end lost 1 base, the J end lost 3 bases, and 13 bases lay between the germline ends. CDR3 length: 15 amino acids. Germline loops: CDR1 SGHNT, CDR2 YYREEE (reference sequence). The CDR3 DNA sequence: TGTGCCAGCAGCTTGAGAGAGGGGCAGTACACTGAAGCTTTCTTT. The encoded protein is CASSLREGQYTEAFF.

DNA of the CDR3: TGTGCCAGCAGTCCCAGCCCCGGGACTAGCGGTAGCACAGATACGCAGTATTTT. It specifies CASSPSPGTSGSTDTQYF. V and J are TRBV25-1 and TRBJ2-3, with 11 bases fitting TRBD2. CDR3 size: 18 residues. With V trimmed by 5 bases and J by 0 bases, 10 bases remained unmatched. CDR1 is MGHDK and CDR2 is SYGVNS in the germline V gene.

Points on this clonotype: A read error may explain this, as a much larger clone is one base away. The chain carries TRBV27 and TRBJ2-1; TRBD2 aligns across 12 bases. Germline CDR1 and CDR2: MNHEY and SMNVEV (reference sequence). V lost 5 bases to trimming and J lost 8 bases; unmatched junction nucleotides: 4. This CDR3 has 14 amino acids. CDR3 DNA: TGTGCCAGCAGTGGACTAGCGGGAAGTGATGAGCAGTTCTTC. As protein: CASSGLAGSDEQFF.

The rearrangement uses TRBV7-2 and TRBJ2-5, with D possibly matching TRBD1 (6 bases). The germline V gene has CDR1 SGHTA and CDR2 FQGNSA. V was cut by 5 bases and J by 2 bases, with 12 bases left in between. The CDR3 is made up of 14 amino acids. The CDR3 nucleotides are TGTGCCAGCAGCCAAAGCAGGGGACAAGAGACCCAGTACTTC. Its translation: CASSQSRGQETQYF.

The CDR3 sequence is CSARVRDRDSPLHF. In DNA form, the CDR3 reads TGCAGTGCTAGAGTCCGGGACAGGGATTCACCCCTCCACTTT. This sequence joins TRBV20-1 and TRBJ1-6; 9 bases align to TRBD1. Germline V gene data show CDR1 as DFQATT and CDR2 as SNEGSKA (reference sequence). With V trimmed by 1 base and J by 8 bases, 3 bases remained unmatched. This CDR3 region has 14 residues.

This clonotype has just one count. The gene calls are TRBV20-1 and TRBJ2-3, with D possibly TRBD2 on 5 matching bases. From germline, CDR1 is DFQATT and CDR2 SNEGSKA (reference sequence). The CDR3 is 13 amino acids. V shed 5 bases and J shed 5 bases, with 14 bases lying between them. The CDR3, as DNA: TGCAGTGCTGACCCGAGGGTAGAAGATACGCAGTATTTT. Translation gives CSADPRVEDTQYF.

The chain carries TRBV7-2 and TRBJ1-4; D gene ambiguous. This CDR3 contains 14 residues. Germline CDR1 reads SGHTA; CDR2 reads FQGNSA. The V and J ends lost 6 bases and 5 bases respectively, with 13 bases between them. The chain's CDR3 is CASSFGGPNEKLFF. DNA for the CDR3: TGTGCCAGCAGTTTTGGCGGGCCGAATGAAAAACTGTTTTTT.

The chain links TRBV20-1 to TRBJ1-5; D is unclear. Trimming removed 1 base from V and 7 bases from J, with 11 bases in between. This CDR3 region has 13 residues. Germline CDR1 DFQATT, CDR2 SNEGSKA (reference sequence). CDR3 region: CSARVAGTQPQHF. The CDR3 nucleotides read TGCAGTGCTAGAGTGGCGGGTACGCAGCCCCAGCATTTT.

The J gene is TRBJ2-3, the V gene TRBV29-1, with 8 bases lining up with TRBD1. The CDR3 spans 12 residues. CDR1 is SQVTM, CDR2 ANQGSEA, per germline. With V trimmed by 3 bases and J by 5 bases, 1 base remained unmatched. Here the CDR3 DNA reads TGCAGCGTTGACAGGGGGCTAGATACGCAGTATTTT. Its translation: CSVDRGLDTQYF.

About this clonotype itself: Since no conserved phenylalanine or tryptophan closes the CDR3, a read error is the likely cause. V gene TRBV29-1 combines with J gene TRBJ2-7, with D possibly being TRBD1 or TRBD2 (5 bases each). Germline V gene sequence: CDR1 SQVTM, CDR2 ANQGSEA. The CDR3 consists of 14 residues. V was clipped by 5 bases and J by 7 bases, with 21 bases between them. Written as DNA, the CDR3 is TGCAGCGTTCAGGGACGGGTCCCGGCTGGTGAGCAGTACTCC. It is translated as CSVQGRVPAGEQYS.

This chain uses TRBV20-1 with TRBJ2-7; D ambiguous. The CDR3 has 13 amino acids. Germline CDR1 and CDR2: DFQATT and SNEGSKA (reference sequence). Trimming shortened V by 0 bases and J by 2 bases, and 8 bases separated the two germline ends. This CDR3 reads CSARDWLAYEQYF. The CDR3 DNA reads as TGCAGTGCTAGAGACTGGCTAGCCTACGAGCAGTACTTC.

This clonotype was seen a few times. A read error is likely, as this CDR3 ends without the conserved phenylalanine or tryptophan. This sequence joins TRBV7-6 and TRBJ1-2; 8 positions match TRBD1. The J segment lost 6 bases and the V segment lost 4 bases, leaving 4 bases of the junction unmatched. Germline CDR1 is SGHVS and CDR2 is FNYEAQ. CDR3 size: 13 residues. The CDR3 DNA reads TGTGCCAGCAGCTCGGTACAGGGGGATGGCTACACCTCC. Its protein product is CASSSVQGDGYTS.

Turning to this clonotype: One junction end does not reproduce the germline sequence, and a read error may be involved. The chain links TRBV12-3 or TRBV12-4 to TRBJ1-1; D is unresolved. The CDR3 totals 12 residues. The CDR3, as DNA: TGCGCCAGCAGCTCGGGGTACACTGAAGCTTTCTTT. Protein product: CASSSGYTEAFF.

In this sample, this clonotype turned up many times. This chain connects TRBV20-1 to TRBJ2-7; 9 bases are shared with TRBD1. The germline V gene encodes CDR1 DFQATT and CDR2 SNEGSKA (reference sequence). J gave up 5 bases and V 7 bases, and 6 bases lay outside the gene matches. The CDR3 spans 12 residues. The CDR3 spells CSVRGQGHEQYF. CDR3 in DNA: TGCAGTGTCCGGGGACAGGGCCACGAGCAGTACTTC.

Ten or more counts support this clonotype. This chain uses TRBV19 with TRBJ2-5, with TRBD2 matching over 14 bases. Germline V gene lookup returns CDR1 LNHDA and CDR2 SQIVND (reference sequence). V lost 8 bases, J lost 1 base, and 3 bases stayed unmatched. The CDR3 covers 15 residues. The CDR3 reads CASQGLAGGQETQYF. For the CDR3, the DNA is TGTGCCAGTCAAGGACTAGCGGGGGGCCAAGAGACCCAGTACTTC.

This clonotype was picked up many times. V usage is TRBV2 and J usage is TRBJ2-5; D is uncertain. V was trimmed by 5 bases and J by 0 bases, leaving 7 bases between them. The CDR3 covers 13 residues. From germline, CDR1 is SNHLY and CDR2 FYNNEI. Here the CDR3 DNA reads TGTGCCAGCAGTAGGGATCACCAAGAGACCCAGTACTTC. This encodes CASSRDHQETQYF.

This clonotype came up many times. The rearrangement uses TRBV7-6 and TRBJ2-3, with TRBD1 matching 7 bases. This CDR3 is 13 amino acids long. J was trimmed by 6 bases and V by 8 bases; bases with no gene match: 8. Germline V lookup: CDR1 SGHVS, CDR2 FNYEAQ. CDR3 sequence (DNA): TGTGCCAGCCGGACAGGTGCCTCGGATACGCAGTATTTT. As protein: CASRTGASDTQYF.

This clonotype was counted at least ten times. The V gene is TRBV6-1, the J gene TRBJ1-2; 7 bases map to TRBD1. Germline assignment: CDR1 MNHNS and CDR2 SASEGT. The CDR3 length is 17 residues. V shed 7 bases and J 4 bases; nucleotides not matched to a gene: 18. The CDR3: CASNRIRTGQAGYGYTF. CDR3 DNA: TGTGCCAGCAATCGAATACGGACAGGCCAGGCAGGCTATGGCTACACCTTC.

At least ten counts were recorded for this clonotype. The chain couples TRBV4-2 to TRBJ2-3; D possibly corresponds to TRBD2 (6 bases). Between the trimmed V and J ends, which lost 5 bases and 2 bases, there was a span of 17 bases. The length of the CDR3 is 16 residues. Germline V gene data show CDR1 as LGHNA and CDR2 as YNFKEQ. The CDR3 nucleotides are TGTGCCAGCAGCACGTTAATCGGGAGAGTCACAGATACGCAGTATTTT. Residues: CASSTLIGRVTDTQYF.

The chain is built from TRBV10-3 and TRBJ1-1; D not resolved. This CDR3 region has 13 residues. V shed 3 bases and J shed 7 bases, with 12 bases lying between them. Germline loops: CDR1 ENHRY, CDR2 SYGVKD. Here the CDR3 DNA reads TGTGCCATCAGTGACACGGTTCGTGGTGAAGCTTTCTTT. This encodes CAISDTVRGEAFF.

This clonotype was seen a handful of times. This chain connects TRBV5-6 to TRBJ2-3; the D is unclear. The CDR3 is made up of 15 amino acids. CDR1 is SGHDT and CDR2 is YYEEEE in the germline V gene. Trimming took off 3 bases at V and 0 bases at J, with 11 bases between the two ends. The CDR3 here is CASSSLGPSTDTQYF. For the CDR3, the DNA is TGTGCCAGCAGCTCCCTAGGTCCTAGCACAGATACGCAGTATTTT.

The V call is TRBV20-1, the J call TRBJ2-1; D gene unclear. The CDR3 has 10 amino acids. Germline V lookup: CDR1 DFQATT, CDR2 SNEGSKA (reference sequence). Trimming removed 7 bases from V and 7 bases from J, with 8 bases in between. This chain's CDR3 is CSVGYNEQFF. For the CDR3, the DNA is TGCAGTGTTGGGTATAATGAGCAGTTCTTC.

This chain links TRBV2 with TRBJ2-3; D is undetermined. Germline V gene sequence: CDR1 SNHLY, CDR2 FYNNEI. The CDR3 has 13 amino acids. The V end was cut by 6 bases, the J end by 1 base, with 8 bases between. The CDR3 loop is CASRDLGTDTQYF. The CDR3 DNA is TGTGCCAGCAGGGATCTAGGCACAGATACGCAGTATTTT.

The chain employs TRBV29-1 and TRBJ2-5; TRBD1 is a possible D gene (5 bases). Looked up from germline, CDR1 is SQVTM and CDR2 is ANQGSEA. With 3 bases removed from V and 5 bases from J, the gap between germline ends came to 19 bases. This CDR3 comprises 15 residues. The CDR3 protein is CSVEYGITSGETQYF. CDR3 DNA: TGCAGCGTTGAGTACGGTATTACGTCAGGGGAGACCCAGTACTTC.